This T cell receptor (beta chain) was recovered during a study of T cell changes during pregnancy in multiple sclerosis. Per the germline V gene, CDR1 is LNHDA and CDR2 is SQIVND (reference sequence). Trimming stripped 3 bases from V and 1 base from J, with 9 bases between. This CDR3 contains 14 residues. Repertoires were generated with immunoSEQ multiplex PCR, while TCRdb's copy carries only in-frame clones and drops some. The repertoire holds about 40,000 clones, with around nine tenths as singletons. Only one count was recorded for this clone. Material: peripheral blood, obtained in the first trimester of pregnancy. The clonotype was recovered from a female donor in good health, enrolled as a control in a pregnancy study. The chain joins TRBV19 to TRBJ1-1, with D possibly matching TRBD1 (5 bases). As DNA, the CDR3 is TGTGCCAGTAGTATGGGTGGACAGAACACTGAAGCTTTCTTT. Translated: CASSMGGQNTEAFF.